Listed below are T cell receptor beta chains from one sample, sequenced in a study of T cell repertoires in cytomegalovirus infection. These TCRs' antigens remain unknown. One entry per CDR3 protein results from TCRdb running MiXCR on the reads. The table lists a few hundred thousand distinct CDR3 sequences, approximately 30% of them singletons, with roughly 13% in the top ten. This specimen was cultured PBMCs, taken from culture after CMV antigen stimulation. The receptor set was obtained from a human donor in good health (CMV status not recorded). Some clones in this sample may be carry-over from other donors' samples. The CDR3 runs from the conserved cysteine through the conserved F or W. A D gene is named only where the DNA matches it firmly. A row's size may be missing; if present it is once, few, many or a size class.

J gene | D gene | V gene | clone size | CDR3 DNA | CDR3 protein
TRBJ1-1 | TRBD1 | TRBV19 | NA | TGTGCCAGTAGCCAATCATGGACAGGGTTTGAAGCTTTCTTT | CASSQSWTGFEAFF
TRBJ1-5 | NA | TRBV4-1 | NA | TGTGCCAGCAGCCAAGAGTTCGGGGGGACTCAGCCCCAGCATTTT | CASSQEFGGTQPQHF
TRBJ1-4 | TRBD1 | TRBV28 | NA | TGTGCCAGCAGCGGACAGGGGGAATCTAATGAAAAACTGTTTTTT | CASSGQGESNEKLFF
TRBJ1-6 | NA | TRBV7-8 | many | TGTGCCAGCAGCTTATCCCCTGCAGGGGATAATTCACCCCTCCACTTT | CASSLSPAGDNSPLHF
TRBJ2-7 | TRBD2 | TRBV4-2 | NA | TGTGCCAGCAGCCAAGGGCTAGCGGGAGAGTTCTACGAGCAGTACTTC | CASSQGLAGEFYEQYF
TRBJ2-3 | TRBD2 | TRBV29-1 | few | TGCAGCGTTGATTGGCGGGAGGACCCCCACGATACGCAGTATTTT | CSVDWREDPHDTQYF
TRBJ1-1 | NA | TRBV6-2/TRBV6-3 | NA | TGTGCCAGCAGACCAGAATGGGGGCAGAACACTGAAGCTTTCTTT | CASRPEWGQNTEAFF
TRBJ2-1 | NA | TRBV19 | NA | TGTGCCAGTAGTATAAGGGCTAGCGCGAGCTCCTACAATGAGCAGTTCTTC | CASSIRASASSYNEQFF
TRBJ2-2 | NA | TRBV4-1 | NA | TGTGCCAGCAGCCGGGAAATTTACGGGGAGCTGTTTTTT | CASSREIYGELFF
TRBJ1-1 | NA | TRBV7-2 | NA | TGTGCCAGCAGCCAACGGGACATCTCGACCTCTGAAGCTTTCTTT | CASSQRDISTSEAFF
TRBJ1-2 | NA | TRBV7-2 | many | TGTGCCAGCAGCTTAAATTGGGAGAACTATGGCTACACCTTC | CASSLNWENYGYTF
TRBJ2-3 | NA | TRBV27 | few | TGTGCCAGCAGTTTAATGGGCTACACAGATACGCAGTATTTT | CASSLMGYTDTQYF
TRBJ1-2 | NA | TRBV4-1 | NA | TGCGCCAGCAGCCAAGTGTCCTTCTATGGCTACACCTTC | CASSQVSFYGYTF
TRBJ1-1 | NA | TRBV19 | NA | TGTGCCAGTAGTATTGGGCGAGTAGGTAACCTTGAAGCTTTCTTT | CASSIGRVGNLEAFF
TRBJ2-6 | NA | TRBV7-9 | NA | TGTGCCAGCAGCTTGCTACGGACCTCTGGGGCCAACGTCCTGACTTTC | CASSLLRTSGANVLTF
TRBJ2-1 | TRBD2 | TRBV6-2/TRBV6-3 | NA | TGTGCCAGCAGTTACAAACTAGCGGGAGGTAAGCAGCAGTTCTTC | CASSYKLAGGKQQFF
TRBJ2-7 | NA | TRBV30 | NA | TGTGCCTGGTCCGCGGTATTTTCCTACGAGCAGTACTTC | CAWSAVFSYEQYF
TRBJ2-1 | TRBD2 | TRBV12-3/TRBV12-4 | NA | TGTGCCAGCAGGGGGACCGGGACTAGCGGGAGTAATGAGCAGTTCTTC | CASRGTGTSGSNEQFF
TRBJ2-5 | NA | TRBV20-1 | few | TGCAGTGCTGGCCGTGTGGTGGTTAGTCCTGAGACCCAGTACTTC | CSAGRVVVSPETQYF
TRBJ1-1 | TRBD1 | TRBV4-1 | NA | TGCGCCAGCAGCCAAGAGACAGGGCGGAACTCGGGCACTGAAGCTTTCTTT | CASSQETGRNSGTEAFF
TRBJ1-5 | TRBD1 | TRBV28 | NA | TGTGCCAGCAGCTCCGGACAGGGCCGAGATCAGCCCCAGCATTTT | CASSSGQGRDQPQHF
TRBJ2-6 | NA | TRBV11-3 | NA | TGTGCCAGCAGCTTGTTCAACTCTGGGGCCAACGTCCTGACTTTC | CASSLFNSGANVLTF
TRBJ1-5 | NA | TRBV7-8 | medium-sized | TGTGCCAGCAGCTCCGGACAGAAAAATCAGCCCCAGCATTTT | CASSSGQKNQPQHF
TRBJ1-2 | TRBD1 | TRBV7-2 | NA | TGTGCCACCAGCTTAGTGGGGGGACAGGGTCGCGGCTACACCTTC | CATSLVGGQGRGYTF
TRBJ2-3 | NA | TRBV29-1 | NA | TGCAGCGTTGGGTCCCTCCTAGGGGATACGCAGTATTTT | CSVGSLLGDTQYF
TRBJ1-5 | NA | TRBV12-3/TRBV12-4 | NA | TGTGCCAGCAGTTCGGGACTACATAGCAATCAGCCCCAGCATTTT | CASSSGLHSNQPQHF
TRBJ2-7 | NA | TRBV7-9 | NA | TGTGCCAGCAGCCCTAGACGGATCTACGAGCAGTACTTC | CASSPRRIYEQYF
TRBJ2-1 | TRBD2 | TRBV6-5 | NA | TGTGCCAGCAGTTACTCGAGGGCGGGAGGCCCTAGGGGTGAGCAGTTCTTC | CASSYSRAGGPRGEQFF
TRBJ1-6 | NA | TRBV7-2 | NA | TGTGCCAGCAGCCCCGAACAGGGATTGACTTCACCCCTCCACTTT | CASSPEQGLTSPLHF
TRBJ2-7 | NA | TRBV15 | NA | TGTGCCACCAGCAGAGATGTGGCAGTCCCCTACGAGCAGTACTTC | CATSRDVAVPYEQYF
TRBJ1-2 | NA | TRBV4-3 | NA | TGCGCCAGCAGCCAAGAAGAGGGGGGTAACTATGGCTACACCTTC | CASSQEEGGNYGYTF
TRBJ1-2 | NA | TRBV19 | NA | TGTGCCAGTAGCCCGTCCACAGGGCTCCATGGCTACACCTTC | CASSPSTGLHGYTF
TRBJ2-1 | NA | TRBV7-9 | NA | TGTGCCAGCAGCTTAGGAGGGGACGTGGGTGAGCAGTTCTTC | CASSLGGDVGEQFF
TRBJ1-1 | NA | TRBV7-9 | few | TGTGCCAGCAGCCCTGAGCCCGGAGCTTTCTTT | CASSPEPGAFF
TRBJ1-2 | NA | TRBV7-6 | NA | TGTGCCAGCAGCCGACCCGAGTTCTATGGCTACACCTTC | CASSRPEFYGYTF
TRBJ2-1 | NA | TRBV10-3 | few | TGTGCCATCAGGTCAGATTCCCAAAGCGATGAGCAGTTCTTC | CAIRSDSQSDEQFF
TRBJ2-1 | TRBD2 | TRBV4-3 | few | TGCGCCAGCAGCAAAACTAGCGGGAGACTTGATGAGCAGTTCTTC | CASSKTSGRLDEQFF
TRBJ2-1 | NA | TRBV7-2 | NA | TGTGCCAGCAGGGGACGTACGGGCAATGAGCAGTTCTTC | CASRGRTGNEQFF
TRBJ2-7 | TRBD2 | TRBV18 | few | TGTGCCAGCTCACCGGGACTAAGGGACTACGAGCAGTACTTC | CASSPGLRDYEQYF
TRBJ1-4 | NA | TRBV28 | NA | TGTGCCAGCAGTAGACACACAACTAATGAAAAACTGTTTTTT | CASSRHTTNEKLFF
TRBJ1-1 | TRBD1 | TRBV19 | many | TGTGCCAGTAGCGAACAGGGGGCCGGTAACACTGAAGCTTTCTTT | CASSEQGAGNTEAFF
TRBJ2-5 | NA | TRBV11-2 | NA | TGTGCCAGCAGCTTAGGGGCATCCCCCACGCAAGAGACCCAGTACTTC | CASSLGASPTQETQYF
TRBJ2-6 | NA | TRBV7-8 | many | TGTGCCAGCAGCTATCGCCGTGGCTCTGGGGCCAACGTCCTGACTTTC | CASSYRRGSGANVLTF
TRBJ1-1 | TRBD1 | TRBV28 | NA | TGTGCCAGCAGTCTACGGGACAGAATGAACACTGAAGCTTTCTTT | CASSLRDRMNTEAFF
TRBJ1-4 | NA | TRBV30 | NA | TGTGCCTGGAGTGCGGGACTTAATGAAAAACTGTTTTTT | CAWSAGLNEKLFF
TRBJ2-5 | TRBD2 | TRBV7-2 | many | TGTGCCAGCAGTCGAGCCGGGACTAGCGGGAGGGCAAGGGAGACCCAGTACTTC | CASSRAGTSGRARETQYF
TRBJ2-3 | TRBD2 | TRBV5-1 | NA | TGCGCCAGCAGCTCACGACTAGCGGGAGGCCTTAACACAGATACGCAGTATTTT | CASSSRLAGGLNTDTQYF
TRBJ2-5 | NA | TRBV27 | NA | TGTGCCAGCAGCTCCGGCAGGGGAAAAGGGGAGACCCAGTACTTC | CASSSGRGKGETQYF
TRBJ2-5 | TRBD1 | TRBV7-9 | NA | TGTGCCAGCAGGGATTCCGGACAGGGGGAGACCCAGTACTTC | CASRDSGQGETQYF
TRBJ1-4 | TRBD1 | TRBV28 | many | TGTGCCAGCAGCCTAACAGGACAGGGGGATTCTGAAAAACTGTTTTTT | CASSLTGQGDSEKLFF